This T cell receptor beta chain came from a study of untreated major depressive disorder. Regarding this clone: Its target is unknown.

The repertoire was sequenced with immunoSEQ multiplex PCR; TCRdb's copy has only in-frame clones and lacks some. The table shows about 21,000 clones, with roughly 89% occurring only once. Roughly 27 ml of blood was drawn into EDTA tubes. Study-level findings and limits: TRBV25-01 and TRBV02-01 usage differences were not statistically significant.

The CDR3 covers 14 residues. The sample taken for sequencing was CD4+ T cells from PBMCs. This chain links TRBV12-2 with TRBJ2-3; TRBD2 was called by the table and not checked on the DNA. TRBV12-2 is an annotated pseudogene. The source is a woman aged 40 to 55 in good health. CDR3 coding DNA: TGTGCAAGTCGCTTAGATTCTAGCACAGATACGCAGTATTTT. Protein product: CASRLDSSTDTQYF.